The rows below give T cell receptor beta chains drawn from one sample of a study of memory CD4+ T cells and cytomegalovirus serostatus. Clones were read by immunoSEQ multiplex PCR, and TCRdb kept only the in-frame ones, dropping some. The table lists over 50,000 clones, around four fifths of them singletons. The source material was memory CD4+ T cells from blood. The receptors stem from an adult in good health and CMV-seronegative. CDR3s include the opening cysteine and the closing phenylalanine or tryptophan. The D gene is left open where the match is weak. The size entry is marked missing in some rows and otherwise reads once, few, many or a size class.

J gene: TRBJ1-3; D gene: -; clone size: -; V gene: TRBV28; CDR3 protein: CASSPFGVGNTIYF; CDR3 DNA: TGTGCCAGCAGTCCATTCGGGGTGGGAAACACCATATATTTT
J gene: TRBJ1-5; D gene: -; clone size: -; V gene: TRBV27; CDR3 protein: CASSRDPRIQPQHF; CDR3 DNA: TGTGCCAGCAGCAGGGACCCAAGGATACAGCCCCAGCATTTT
J gene: TRBJ2-5; D gene: TRBD1; clone size: few; V gene: TRBV4-1; CDR3 protein: CASSHAGTVQETQYF; CDR3 DNA: TGCGCCAGCAGCCACGCCGGGACAGTCCAAGAGACCCAGTACTTC
J gene: TRBJ1-6; D gene: -; clone size: -; V gene: TRBV18; CDR3 protein: CASSPRQNNSPLHF; CDR3 DNA: TGTGCCAGCTCACCCCGGCAAAATAATTCACCCCTCCACTTT
J gene: TRBJ2-7; D gene: TRBD2; clone size: -; V gene: TRBV11-2; CDR3 protein: CASSLLLAGSYEQYF; CDR3 DNA: TGTGCCAGCAGCTTACTACTAGCGGGATCCTACGAGCAGTACTTC
J gene: TRBJ1-5; D gene: -; clone size: -; V gene: TRBV18; CDR3 protein: CASSQGLDQPQHF; CDR3 DNA: TGTGCCAGCTCACAGGGGTTGGATCAGCCCCAGCATTTT
J gene: TRBJ2-2; D gene: TRBD2; clone size: -; V gene: TRBV2; CDR3 protein: CASGRGGRNTGELFF; CDR3 DNA: TGTGCCAGCGGCCGGGGAGGGCGGAACACCGGGGAGCTGTTTTTT
J gene: TRBJ1-3; D gene: -; clone size: -; V gene: TRBV5-6; CDR3 protein: CASSAGPRIGNTIYF; CDR3 DNA: TGTGCCAGCAGCGCGGGACCGAGGATAGGAAACACCATATATTTT
J gene: TRBJ1-4; D gene: -; clone size: -; V gene: TRBV4-1; CDR3 protein: CASSSAAGATNEKLFF; CDR3 DNA: TGCGCCAGTAGCTCTGCGGCCGGGGCAACTAATGAAAAACTGTTTTTT
J gene: TRBJ2-3; D gene: -; clone size: -; V gene: TRBV6-5; CDR3 protein: CASSYSGNTNSDTQYF; CDR3 DNA: TGTGCCAGCAGTTACTCCGGGAATACTAATTCGGATACGCAGTATTTT
J gene: TRBJ1-3; D gene: -; clone size: -; V gene: TRBV7-9; CDR3 protein: CASSLTGRSGNTIYF; CDR3 DNA: TGTGCCAGCAGCTTGACAGGTCGTTCTGGAAACACCATATATTTT
J gene: TRBJ1-5; D gene: -; clone size: -; V gene: TRBV5-1; CDR3 protein: CASSLASNQPQHF; CDR3 DNA: TGCGCCAGCAGCTTGGCTAGCAATCAGCCCCAGCATTTT
J gene: TRBJ1-6; D gene: TRBD1; clone size: -; V gene: TRBV30; CDR3 protein: CAWKGTGSSPLHF; CDR3 DNA: TGTGCCTGGAAGGGGACAGGGAGTTCACCCCTCCACTTT
J gene: TRBJ2-1; D gene: -; clone size: -; V gene: TRBV28; CDR3 protein: CASTRGGTYNEQFF; CDR3 DNA: TGTGCCAGCACCAGGGGAGGAACCTACAATGAGCAGTTCTTC
J gene: TRBJ2-2; D gene: -; clone size: -; V gene: TRBV7-3; CDR3 protein: CASSLRGGGSTGELFF; CDR3 DNA: TGTGCCAGCAGCTTAAGAGGGGGAGGCAGCACCGGGGAGCTGTTTTTT
J gene: TRBJ1-3; D gene: -; clone size: -; V gene: TRBV5-4; CDR3 protein: CASNDPRSGNTIYF; CDR3 DNA: TGTGCCAGCAACGACCCACGCTCTGGAAACACCATATATTTT
J gene: TRBJ1-3; D gene: -; clone size: once; V gene: TRBV19; CDR3 protein: CASSISPAGGNTIYF; CDR3 DNA: TGTGCCAGTAGTATCTCCCCGGCAGGTGGAAACACCATATATTTT
J gene: TRBJ1-2; D gene: -; clone size: -; V gene: TRBV5-1; CDR3 protein: CASRLMGATGNYGYTF; CDR3 DNA: TGCGCCAGCAGATTAATGGGGGCTACGGGGAACTATGGCTACACCTTC
J gene: TRBJ1-2; D gene: -; clone size: -; V gene: TRBV12-5; CDR3 protein: CASGLDFQREGFF; CDR3 DNA: TGTGCTAGTGGTTTGGACTTTCAGAGGGAAGGATTCTTC
J gene: TRBJ2-7; D gene: TRBD2; clone size: -; V gene: TRBV5-1; CDR3 protein: CASSLILAGGEQYF; CDR3 DNA: TGCGCCAGCAGCTTGATTCTAGCGGGAGGCGAGCAGTACTTC
J gene: TRBJ1-5; D gene: TRBD1; clone size: -; V gene: TRBV7-2; CDR3 protein: CASSPGQGNQPQHF; CDR3 DNA: TGTGCCAGCAGCCCCGGACAGGGAAATCAGCCCCAGCATTTT
J gene: TRBJ2-1; D gene: TRBD1; clone size: few; V gene: TRBV7-2; CDR3 protein: CASSLFGGQSNEQFF; CDR3 DNA: TGTGCCAGCAGCTTATTTGGGGGACAGTCAAATGAGCAGTTCTTC
J gene: TRBJ2-3; D gene: -; clone size: -; V gene: TRBV5-1; CDR3 protein: CASSLAKGPSSTDTQYF; CDR3 DNA: TGCGCCAGCAGCTTGGCCAAGGGGCCGTCTAGCACAGATACGCAGTATTTT
J gene: TRBJ2-3; D gene: TRBD2; clone size: -; V gene: TRBV5-1; CDR3 protein: CASRTGGTDTQYF; CDR3 DNA: TGCGCCAGCCGCACGGGAGGGACAGATACGCAGTATTTT